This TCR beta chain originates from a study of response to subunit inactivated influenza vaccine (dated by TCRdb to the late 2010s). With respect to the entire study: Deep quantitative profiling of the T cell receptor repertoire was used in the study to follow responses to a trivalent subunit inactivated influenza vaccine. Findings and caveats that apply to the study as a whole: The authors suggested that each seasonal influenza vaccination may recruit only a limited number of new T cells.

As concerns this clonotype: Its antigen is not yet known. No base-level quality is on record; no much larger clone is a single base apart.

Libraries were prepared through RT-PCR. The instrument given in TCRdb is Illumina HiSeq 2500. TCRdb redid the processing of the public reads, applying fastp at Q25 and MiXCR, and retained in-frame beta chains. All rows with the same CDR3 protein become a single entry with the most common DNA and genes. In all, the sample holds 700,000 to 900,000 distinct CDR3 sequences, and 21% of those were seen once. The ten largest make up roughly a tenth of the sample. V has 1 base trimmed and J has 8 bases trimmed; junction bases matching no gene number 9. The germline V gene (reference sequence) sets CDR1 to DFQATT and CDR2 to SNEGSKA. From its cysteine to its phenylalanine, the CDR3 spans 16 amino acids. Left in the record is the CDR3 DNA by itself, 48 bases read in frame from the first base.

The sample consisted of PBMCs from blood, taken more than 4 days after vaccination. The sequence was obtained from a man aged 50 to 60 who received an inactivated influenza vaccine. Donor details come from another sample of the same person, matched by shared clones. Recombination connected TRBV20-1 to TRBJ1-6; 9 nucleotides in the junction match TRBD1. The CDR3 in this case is CSARVGSGQGDSPLHF. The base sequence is TGCAGTGCTAGAGTGGGTTCGGGACAGGGAGATTCACCCCTCCACTTT.